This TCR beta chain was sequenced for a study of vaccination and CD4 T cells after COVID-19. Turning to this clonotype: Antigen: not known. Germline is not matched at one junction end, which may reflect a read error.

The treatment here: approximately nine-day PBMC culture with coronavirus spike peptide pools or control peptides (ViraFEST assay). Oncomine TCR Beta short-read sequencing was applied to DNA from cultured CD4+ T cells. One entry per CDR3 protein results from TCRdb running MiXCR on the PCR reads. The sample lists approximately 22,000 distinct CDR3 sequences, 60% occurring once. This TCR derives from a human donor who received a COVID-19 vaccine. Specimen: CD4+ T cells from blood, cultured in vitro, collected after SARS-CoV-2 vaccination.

The CDR3 loop is CAGSERRNEQFF. CDR3 bases: TGTGCCGGCAGCGAGAGGAGGAATGAGCAGTTCTTC. This rearrangement joins TRBV6-1 to TRBJ2-1; D may be TRBD2 (5 bases). The CDR3 contains 12 residues. Germline CDR1 reads MNHNS; CDR2 reads SASEGT.